This is a list of T cell receptor beta chains from one sample in a study of T cell responses to AZD1222 COVID-19 vaccine. TCRdb keeps only in-frame clones here, not all; method: immunoSEQ multiplex PCR. Seen here are fewer than 200,000 clones, more than 80% observed once, and the top ten hold less than 3%. The sequences come from peripheral blood, collected on day 0 of AZD1222 vaccination. The origin of the receptors is an adult in good health. Both conserved end residues are trimmed from each CDR3. D genes are given only for firm matches.

V gene	J gene	CDR3 length	D gene	CDR3 protein
TRBV4-1	TRBJ1-5	13	TRBD1	ASSQAQGANQPQH
TRBV7-8	TRBJ2-1	11	NA	ASSLSLYNEQF
TRBV5-6	TRBJ2-5	11	TRBD2	ASSLGAGETQY
TRBV12-5	TRBJ1-5	12	TRBD1	ASGSGQDNQPQH
TRBV30	TRBJ1-3	11	NA	AWMSASGNTIY
TRBV11-2	TRBJ2-3	14	TRBD1	ASSLGGTGETDTQY
TRBV16	TRBJ1-1	11	NA	ASSQSSYTEAF
TRBV5-6	TRBJ1-1	12	TRBD1	ASSLGTGGAEAF
TRBV4-1	TRBJ2-7	14	TRBD2	ASSQAMAGGPYEQY
TRBV6-6	TRBJ2-7	13	TRBD1	ASSSSGTGNYEQY